The 5 T cell receptor beta chains listed next were all sequenced from one sample in a study of cytomegalovirus exposure and HLA in healthy donors. Some clones are missing from TCRdb's copy, which holds only in-frame ones; the method was immunoSEQ multiplex PCR. Of 150,000 or so clones in the sample, 90% were seen once. The sample comprised PBMCs. The origin of the receptors is a woman aged 25-40 years in good health and CMV-seropositive.

The V and J genes are TRBV11-2 and TRBJ2-3; D gene unclear. This CDR3 comprises 15 residues. The V end was cut by 1 base, the J end by 1 base, with 9 bases between. Per germline, CDR1 SGHAT and CDR2 FQNNGV. CDR3 in amino acids: CASSLGGTRTDTQYF. The CDR3 coding sequence is TGTGCCAGCAGCTTAGGCGGAACCCGCACAGATACGCAGTATTTT.

The chain combines TRBV6-1 with TRBJ2-1; possibly TRBD2 for D (6 bases). CDR1 and CDR2 (germline): MNHNS, SASEGT. The CDR3 has 14 amino acids. Trimming removed 6 bases at V and 3 bases at J, with 12 bases between. The CDR3 bases are TGTGCCAGCAGGCCGGGGGTTATCTACAATGAGCAGTTCTTC. It yields the protein CASRPGVIYNEQFF.

A single count supports this clone. V is TRBV2 and J is TRBJ2-7; 9 bases fit TRBD2. The CDR3 runs to 16 residues. With V trimmed by 4 bases and J by 2 bases, 9 bases remained unmatched. Germline CDR1 reads SNHLY; CDR2 reads FYNNEI. The CDR3 loop reads CASSGAGGGGAYEQYF. For the CDR3, the DNA is TGTGCCAGCAGTGGTGCCGGCGGGGGGGGAGCCTACGAGCAGTACTTC.

The chain combines TRBV10-3 with TRBJ1-5; 7 bases fit TRBD1. Per the germline V gene, CDR1 is ENHRY and CDR2 is SYGVKD. The CDR3 has 15 residues. J gave up 4 bases and V 10 bases, and 13 bases lay outside the gene matches. CDR3 sequence: CATAGEGANNQPQHF. Written as DNA, the CDR3 is TGTGCCACCGCAGGTGAGGGGGCAAATAATCAGCCCCAGCATTTT.

The chain is built from TRBV29-1 and TRBJ2-5; TRBD1 matches at 8 bases. V shed 7 bases and J 3 bases; nucleotides not matched to a gene: 7. CDR3 size: 13 residues. Germline values: CDR1 SQVTM, CDR2 ANQGSEA. As DNA, the CDR3 is TGCAGCGCCCTGCCGGACAGGGAAGAGACCCAGTACTTC. Translated: CSALPDREETQYF.